Each of the 19 T cell receptor beta chains below was sequenced from the same sample in a study of beta chain features in type 1 diabetes. TCRB transcripts that were expressed got sequenced, as all of the isolated RNA had been reverse transcribed. Sequencing used immunoSEQ multiplex PCR; TCRdb keeps in-frame clones, though not all of them. The data hold about 130,000 clones, with around a tenth observed a single time. Specimen: central memory CD4+ T cells from blood. The origin of the receptors is a young man in good health.

The chain has TRBV30 and TRBJ2-5; 12 bases are shared with TRBD2. The junction had 9 bases not matched to a gene; V was cut back by 5 bases and J by 5 bases. The CDR3 runs to 15 residues. Germline values: CDR1 GTSNPN, CDR2 SVGIG (reference sequence). CDR3 bases: TGTGCCTGGGACCGGACTAGCGGGGTTTGGGAGACCCAGTACTTC. It specifies CAWDRTSGVWETQYF.

This chain uses TRBV4-2 with TRBJ2-3, with TRBD2 identical over 7 bases. The CDR3 has 15 residues. The trim removed 4 bases at V and 2 bases at J, leaving 6 bases unmatched. Germline V gives CDR1 LGHNA, CDR2 YNFKEQ. For the CDR3, the DNA is TGTGCCAGCAGCCGGGAGCGGGGACCCACAGATACGCAGTATTTT. Translation: CASSRERGPTDTQYF.

This clone was seen a handful of times. The rearrangement uses TRBV7-8 and TRBJ1-4; D ambiguous. V was pared by 5 bases and J by 4 bases, with 11 bases between. Germline V gene sequence: CDR1 SGHVS, CDR2 FQNEAQ. The CDR3 is made up of 14 amino acids. DNA for the CDR3: TGTGCCAGCAGCCTCCGGTCTTTTAATGAAAAACTGTTTTTT. Its translation: CASSLRSFNEKLFF.

This chain uses TRBV27 with TRBJ1-5; 7 bases are shared with TRBD1. CDR1 and CDR2 from the germline V gene are MNHEY and SMNVEV (reference sequence). J gave up 6 bases and V 3 bases, and 17 bases lay outside the gene matches. This CDR3 is 18 amino acids long. CDR3 in DNA: TGTGCCAGCAGTTTGACCCAGACCGGGACAGCGATGGGTCAGCCCCAGCATTTT. This codes for CASSLTQTGTAMGQPQHF.

This clone has more than one count but fewer than ten. The CDR3 DNA follows: TGTGCCAGCAGCGTCCCTCCGGGACAGGGGTTCACTGAAGCTTTCTTT. This codes for CASSVPPGQGFTEAFF. This chain links TRBV9 with TRBJ1-1; 10 bases fit TRBD1. J was trimmed by 4 bases and V by 2 bases; bases with no gene match: 8. The CDR3 spans 16 residues. Germline assignment: CDR1 SGDLS and CDR2 YYNGEE.

This clone occurred a few times. The rearrangement links TRBV7-2 to TRBJ1-5; D gene ambiguous. The V gene's germline CDR1 is SGHTA and CDR2 FQGNSA. Trimming left V 5 bases short and J 9 bases short, with 14 bases between. The CDR3 runs 13 residues. Here the CDR3 DNA reads TGTGCCAGCAGCGACGAACCACTAGGGCCCCAGCATTTT. It is translated as CASSDEPLGPQHF.

This clone was found a few times. V and J are TRBV2 and TRBJ2-5; 9 bases line up with TRBD1. The ends lost 6 bases at V and 6 bases at J; junction bases unmatched: 5. Per germline, CDR1 SNHLY and CDR2 FYNNEI. This CDR3 region has 13 residues. CDR3 sequence (DNA): TGTGCCAGCAGGGGACAGGGCGAGAAGACCCAGTACTTC. This sequence encodes CASRGQGEKTQYF.

V usage is TRBV7-2 and J usage is TRBJ1-1, with a possible D match to TRBD1 (6 bases). V dropped 5 bases and J dropped 5 bases, with 12 bases sitting between them. The CDR3 totals 13 residues. Germline V gives CDR1 SGHTA, CDR2 FQGNSA. CDR3 residues: CASSQQDRTEAFF. The CDR3 nucleotides read TGTGCCAGCAGCCAACAGGACAGAACTGAAGCTTTCTTT.

The V gene is TRBV7-2, the J gene TRBJ2-3; 11 nucleotides match TRBD2. This CDR3 contains 17 residues. The junction had 15 bases not matched to a gene; V was cut back by 5 bases and J by 8 bases. Germline V gives CDR1 SGHTA, CDR2 FQGNSA. The CDR3 sequence: CASSLASLAGGPGTQYF. The CDR3 DNA is TGTGCCAGCAGCCTCGCTTCCTTAGCGGGGGGGCCTGGTACGCAGTATTTT.

This clone has only a few counts. The rearrangement uses TRBV15 and TRBJ2-1; TRBD2 is a possible D gene (5 bases). Germline lookup yields CDR1 LNHNV and CDR2 YYDKDF (reference sequence). The CDR3 spans 16 residues. V lost 6 bases and J lost 5, with 20 bases in between. CDR3 sequence reads: CATSRVGGWDNNEQFF. CDR3 coding DNA: TGTGCCACCAGTCGCGTCGGAGGATGGGATAACAATGAGCAGTTCTTC.

This clone came up a few times. The chain carries TRBV5-4 and TRBJ2-3; 10 nucleotides match TRBD2. This CDR3 region has 19 residues. The V and J ends lost 1 base and 0 bases, in that order; junction bases with no gene match: 11. Germline V lookup: CDR1 SGHNT, CDR2 YYREEE (reference sequence). The CDR3 is CASSLSWSSGGPSTDTQYF. The CDR3 bases are TGTGCCAGCAGCTTGAGTTGGTCTAGCGGGGGACCCAGCACAGATACGCAGTATTTT. The entire variable domain, with the rest obtained from reference TRBV5-4 and TRBJ2-3, is as follows: ETGVTQSPTHLIKTRGQQVTLRCSSQSGHNTVSWYQQALGQGPQFIFQYYREEENGRGNFPPRFSGLQFPNYSSELNVNALELDDSALYLCASSLSWSSGGPSTDTQYFGPGTRLTVL.

This clone was detected a few times. The chain employs TRBV7-2 and TRBJ2-7; D may be TRBD1 (6 bases). The germline V gene encodes CDR1 SGHTA and CDR2 FQGNSA. V was trimmed by 3 bases and J by 2 bases, leaving 14 bases between them. This CDR3 is 15 amino acids long. Written as DNA, the CDR3 is TGTGCCAGCAGCTTGGACCCGGGACAACCCTACGAGCAGTACTTC. Amino acid sequence: CASSLDPGQPYEQYF.

The V call is TRBV7-9, the J call TRBJ2-7; D gene uncertain. The germline V gene encodes CDR1 SEHNR and CDR2 FQNEAQ (reference sequence). V gave up 8 bases and J gave up 4 bases, with 9 bases separating them. The CDR3 is 11 amino acids. In DNA, the CDR3 is TGTGCCAGCTCCGCTACTTACGAGCAGTACTTC. It specifies CASSATYEQYF.

The chain couples TRBV7-2 to TRBJ2-7, with D perhaps matching TRBD1 (6 bases). Trimming removed 2 bases from V and 3 bases from J, with 11 bases in between. CDR1 and CDR2 from the germline V gene are SGHTA and FQGNSA. The CDR3 has 14 amino acids. CDR3 protein: CASSLYQGLYEQYF. In nucleotides, the CDR3 is TGTGCCAGCAGCTTATACCAGGGGCTCTACGAGCAGTACTTC.

This clone was detected only a few times. This chain connects TRBV27 to TRBJ2-1, with D possibly being TRBD2 (6 bases). Trimming took off 7 bases at V and 4 bases at J, with 17 bases between the two ends. The CDR3 totals 15 residues. CDR1 and CDR2 from the germline V gene are MNHEY and SMNVEV (reference sequence). The CDR3 sequence is CASILGTVGYNEQFF. CDR3 nucleotides: TGTGCCAGCATCCTGGGGACTGTCGGGTACAATGAGCAGTTCTTC.

The chain uses TRBV5-6 and TRBJ2-5; D might be TRBD2 (6 bases). V was trimmed by 4 bases and J by 4 bases, leaving 11 bases between them. Germline lookup yields CDR1 SGHDT and CDR2 YYEEEE. The CDR3 runs to 13 residues. CDR3 sequence (DNA): TGTGCCAGCAGCAGCGGGCAGCTAGAGACCCAGTACTTC. This translates into CASSSGQLETQYF.

The rearrangement links TRBV5-1 to TRBJ2-7; 14 nucleotides agree with TRBD2. The CDR3 runs to 16 residues. V lost 0 bases, J lost 4 bases, and 3 bases stayed unmatched. Germline V lookup: CDR1 SGHRS, CDR2 YFSETQ. In DNA form, the CDR3 reads TGCGCCAGCAGCTTGGGACTAGCGGGGGGGGAGTACGAGCAGTACTTC. This encodes CASSLGLAGGEYEQYF.

In this sample, this clone turned up a few times. The genes are TRBV5-1 and TRBJ1-5, with a tentative D call TRBD1 (6 bases). Germline assignment: CDR1 SGHRS and CDR2 YFSETQ. V dropped 0 bases and J dropped 5 bases, with 15 bases sitting between them. The CDR3 spans 16 residues. This CDR3 is CASSLGTGGADQPQHF. CDR3 in DNA: TGCGCCAGCAGCTTGGGAACGGGGGGCGCGGATCAGCCCCAGCATTTT.

This clone was observed a few times. The chain links TRBV4-2 to TRBJ2-2, with 9 bases matching TRBD1. The length of the CDR3 is 15 residues. Germline V gives CDR1 LGHNA, CDR2 YNFKEQ. V trimming: 2 bases; J trimming: 4 bases; junction bases outside the gene matches: 2. This CDR3 reads CASSQTGGGTGELFF. The CDR3 bases are TGTGCCAGCAGCCAAACAGGGGGCGGCACCGGGGAGCTGTTTTTT.